Below, 18 T cell receptor beta chains from the same sample are listed, as sequenced in a study of cytomegalovirus exposure and HLA in healthy donors. Amplification used 60 Vbeta primers and 13 Jbeta primers. TCRdb's copy holds only in-frame clones and misses some; the assay was immunoSEQ multiplex PCR. This sample yields roughly 83,000 clones, of which roughly 77% are seen a single time; roughly 4.2% belongs to the top ten. Sequencing was carried out using PBMCs. These receptors were obtained from a man aged 55 to 70 in good health and CMV-seronegative.

This chain joins TRBV19 and TRBJ2-5; D is perhaps TRBD1 (8 bases). The CDR3 contains 21 residues. CDR1 is LNHDA, CDR2 SQIVND, per germline (reference sequence). Trimming removed 5 bases from V and 0 bases from J, with 31 bases in between. The CDR3 coding sequence is TGTGCCAGTAGTGCAAGAGGGGGGGGACAGGCAAATCCCCGGAACCAAGAGACCCAGTACTTC. Amino acids: CASSARGGGQANPRNQETQYF.

The rearrangement joins TRBV28 to TRBJ1-6, with D perhaps TRBD1 (6 bases). V was trimmed by 6 bases and J by 5 bases, leaving 14 bases between them. CDR3 size: 15 residues. Germline CDR1 reads MDHEN; CDR2 reads SYDVKM. CDR3 amino acids: CASSETDRHNSPLHF. The DNA of the CDR3 is TGTGCCAGCAGCGAGACCGACAGGCATAATTCACCCCTCCACTTT.

The rearrangement uses TRBV4-1 and TRBJ1-2; the D gene is possibly TRBD1 (5 bases). The CDR3 has 15 residues. V was trimmed by 7 bases and J by 2 bases, leaving 17 bases between them. Germline V gene lookup returns CDR1 MGHRA and CDR2 YSYEKL. The CDR3 spells CASTRGGRQNYGYTF. In DNA, the CDR3 is TGCGCCAGCACCCGGGGCGGGAGACAGAACTATGGCTACACCTTC.

The chain links TRBV7-2 to TRBJ1-4; D is possibly TRBD1 (5 bases). Trimming took off 3 bases at V and 8 bases at J, with 13 bases between the two ends. Germline V gene lookup returns CDR1 SGHTA and CDR2 FQGNSA. The CDR3 is 14 residues long. The CDR3 nucleotides read TGTGCCAGCAGCTTCGGGCAGGAGGGGGAAAAACTGTTTTTT. It codes for CASSFGQEGEKLFF.

In the case of this clone: At one end, the junction sequence differs from germline, possibly due to a read error. The rearrangement uses TRBV6-1 and TRBJ1-2; TRBD1 agrees at 8 bases. The germline gives CDR1 MNHNS, CDR2 SASEGT. The CDR3 is 12 residues long. The CDR3 protein is CASSEFGGQVYF. The CDR3 DNA reads TGTGCCAGCAGTGAATTTGGGGGACAGGTCTACTTC.

The chain carries TRBV9 and TRBJ1-5; the D gene is possibly TRBD1 (6 bases). Per the germline V gene, CDR1 is SGDLS and CDR2 is YYNGEE. The CDR3 totals 15 residues. V dropped 3 bases and J dropped 0 bases, with 10 bases sitting between them. The CDR3 is CASSARDNSNQPQHF. CDR3 DNA: TGTGCCAGCAGCGCCCGGGACAATAGCAATCAGCCCCAGCATTTT.

Worth noting for this clone: At one of its ends the junction is not consistent with the germline gene, which may arise from a read error. The chain links TRBV6-5 to TRBJ2-1; maybe TRBD1 (6 bases). The CDR3 contains 13 residues. Germline loops: CDR1 MNHEY, CDR2 SVGAGI. The CDR3 sequence is CASRDTSNNEQLF. As DNA, the CDR3 is TGTGCCAGCCGGGACACCTCAAACAATGAGCAGCTCTTC.

The rearrangement uses TRBV18 and TRBJ2-1; 8 bases line up with TRBD1. The CDR3 spans 17 residues. The germline V gene has CDR1 KGHSH and CDR2 LQKENI. The V and J ends lost 1 base and 3 bases, in that order; junction bases with no gene match: 8. DNA for the CDR3: TGTGCCAGCTCACCACAACCCGGACAGGGTTTCTACAATGAGCAGTTCTTC. It codes for CASSPQPGQGFYNEQFF. Combining the CDR3 with reference TRBV18 and TRBJ2-1 gives the whole variable domain NAGVMQNPRHLVRRRGQEARLRCSPMKGHSHVYWYRQLPEEGLKFMVYLQKENIIDESGMPKERFSAEFPKEGPSILRIQQVVRGDSAAYFCASSPQPGQGFYNEQFFGPGTRLTVL.

The chain recombines TRBV19 with TRBJ1-3; D unclear. CDR1 and CDR2 (germline): LNHDA, SQIVND (reference sequence). The CDR3 is made up of 17 amino acids. Trimming pared 1 base from V and 0 bases from J, leaving 13 bases between. For the CDR3, the DNA is TGTGCCAGTAGTATAGTAGGTACAGAAACCTCTGGAAACACCATATATTTT. Translated: CASSIVGTETSGNTIYF. The complete variable domain, with remaining parts taken from reference TRBV19 and TRBJ1-3, reads DGGITQSPKYLFRKEGQNVTLSCEQNLNHDAMYWYRQDPGQGLRLIYYSQIVNDFQKGDIAEGYSVSREKKESFPLTVTSAQKNPTAFYLCASSIVGTETSGNTIYFGEGSWLTVV.

The V call is TRBV6-1, the J call TRBJ1-2; D possibly corresponds to TRBD1 (5 bases). CDR1 and CDR2 (germline): MNHNS, SASEGT. V dropped 4 bases and J dropped 8 bases, with 14 bases sitting between them. This CDR3 contains 13 residues. The CDR3 sequence is CASSGVQQGGYTF. The CDR3 bases are TGTGCCAGCAGTGGGGTCCAGCAGGGAGGCTACACCTTC.

Only a few counts were recorded for this clone. The chain links TRBV6-5 to TRBJ2-3; 7 bases align to TRBD2. The length of the CDR3 is 12 residues. V lost 5 bases, J lost 14 bases, and 10 bases stayed unmatched. Germline assignment: CDR1 MNHEY and CDR2 SVGAGI. In DNA, the CDR3 is TGTGCCAGCAGTAGCCAGCGGGGCTCTGCGTATTTT. Protein product: CASSSQRGSAYF.

This clone was seen more than once but under ten times. The chain uses TRBV2 and TRBJ1-2; D is perhaps TRBD1 (5 bases). Trimming took 5 bases from V and 8 from J, leaving 15 bases between them. The CDR3 consists of 13 residues. CDR1 and CDR2 (germline): SNHLY, FYNNEI. The DNA of the CDR3 is TGTGCCAGCAGTACTCGGACCGGGGGAGGCTACACCTTC. Translation: CASSTRTGGGYTF.

The CDR3 sequence is CASSSRRTNYGYTF. In nucleotides, the CDR3 is TGTGCCAGCAGTTCCCGACGGACAAACTATGGCTACACCTTC. The chain combines TRBV6-5 with TRBJ1-2; D perhaps matches TRBD1 (5 bases). Trimming pared 4 bases from V and 2 bases from J, leaving 11 bases between. CDR1 MNHEY and CDR2 SVGAGI come from the germline V gene. The CDR3 is made up of 14 amino acids.

V and J are TRBV27 and TRBJ2-1; D is perhaps TRBD1 (6 bases). The germline V gene encodes CDR1 MNHEY and CDR2 SMNVEV (reference sequence). The CDR3 length is 18 residues. Trimming left V 10 bases short and J 0 bases short, with 25 bases between. The CDR3 bases are TGTGCCATCCAAGGTGGGACACCCCCGGAGAGCTCCTACAATGAGCAGTTCTTC. It translates to CAIQGGTPPESSYNEQFF.

This clone was observed a single time. V is TRBV7-3 and J is TRBJ1-2; 7 bases agree with TRBD1. Germline V gene sequence: CDR1 SGHTA, CDR2 FQGTGA. V gave up 5 bases and J gave up 5 bases; unmatched junction bases: 8. CDR3 length: 14 residues. This CDR3 is CASSLNGDSYGYTF. DNA for the CDR3: TGTGCCAGCAGCCTGAATGGGGACAGTTATGGCTACACCTTC.

The J gene is TRBJ2-7, the V gene TRBV7-9; a weak D match, TRBD1 (6 bases). The ends were cut back, 4 bases at V and 2 bases at J, with 21 bases in the middle. CDR1 is SEHNR, CDR2 FQNEAQ, per germline (reference sequence). CDR3 length: 17 amino acids. The CDR3 region is CASSSRKPGTSTYEQYF. The CDR3 region has the DNA TGTGCCAGCAGCTCCCGTAAACCCGGGACATCTACCTACGAGCAGTACTTC.

This rearrangement joins TRBV5-1 to TRBJ2-1; D not resolved. Per the germline V gene, CDR1 is SGHRS and CDR2 is YFSETQ. This CDR3 spans 16 amino acids. Between the trimmed V and J ends, which lost 0 bases and 0 bases, there was a span of 10 bases. CDR3 coding DNA: TGCGCCAGCAGCTTGGCCGTAACCAGCTCCTACAATGAGCAGTTCTTC. It yields the protein CASSLAVTSSYNEQFF. Full variable domain (rest looked up from reference TRBV5-1 and TRBJ2-1): KAGVTQTPRYLIKTRGQQVTLSCSPISGHRSVSWYQQTPGQGLQFLFEYFSETQRNKGNFPGRFSGRQFSNSRSEMNVSTLELGDSALYLCASSLAVTSSYNEQFFGPGTRLTVL.

The gene calls are TRBV7-3 and TRBJ2-2, with TRBD2 as a possible D gene (5 bases). Trimming stripped 7 bases from V and 7 bases from J, with 16 bases between. Germline CDR1 reads SGHTA; CDR2 reads FQGTGA. The CDR3 contains 14 residues. The CDR3 loop is CASTTSDEGGELFF. The CDR3 nucleotides are TGTGCCAGCACCACGTCCGATGAGGGCGGGGAGCTGTTTTTT.